The rows below give T cell receptor beta chains drawn from one sample of a study of blood T cell repertoires in COVID-19. Generated by immunoSEQ multiplex PCR, the TCRdb table keeps only in-frame clones and is missing some. The repertoire holds 240,000 or so clones, with about 80% as singletons. Sequencing used peripheral blood. These receptors were taken from an elderly woman with acute or convalescent COVID-19. Each CDR3 is given with its conserved first and last residue. A D gene is named only where the DNA matches it firmly. Clone size is given for some rows only: seen once, a few or many times, or a class if the clone is expanded.

V,J,D,size,CDR3,DNA
TRBV9,TRBJ2-1,-,-,CASSVGAGAYNEQFF,TGTGCCAGCAGCGTAGGGGCGGGGGCGTACAATGAGCAGTTCTTC
TRBV28,TRBJ1-1,TRBD1,-,CASSGRAGGWDTEAFF,TGTGCCAGCAGTGGGAGGGCAGGGGGCTGGGACACTGAAGCTTTCTTT
TRBV20-1,TRBJ1-1,-,-,CSAGEAEAFF,TGCAGTGCTGGGGAGGCTGAAGCTTTCTTT
TRBV29-1,TRBJ2-5,TRBD1,-,CSVEDDRDRQETQYF,TGCAGCGTTGAAGATGATAGGGACAGGCAAGAGACCCAGTACTTC
TRBV28,TRBJ1-5,-,-,CASSLEGRLLDQPQHF,TGTGCCAGCAGTTTGGAGGGACGGTTGCTCGATCAGCCCCAGCATTTT
TRBV18,TRBJ1-1,-,-,CASSPNRGTEAFF,TGTGCCAGCTCACCTAATAGGGGCACTGAAGCTTTCTTT
TRBV18,TRBJ1-3,TRBD1,-,CASSQDRDMTGNTIYF,TGTGCCAGCTCACAGGACAGGGATATGACTGGAAACACCATATATTTT
TRBV19,TRBJ1-2,-,-,CASLRPAYGYTF,TGTGCCTCTCTCAGGCCAGCCTATGGCTACACCTTC
TRBV13,TRBJ2-5,-,-,CASSSVPGKQETQYF,TGTGCCAGCAGCTCCGTCCCAGGGAAACAAGAGACCCAGTACTTC
TRBV2,TRBJ1-5,-,-,CASSDPAGDQPQHF,TGTGCCAGCAGTGACCCAGCAGGGGATCAGCCCCAGCATTTT
TRBV30,TRBJ1-2,-,-,CAWRLNYGYTF,TGTGCCTGGCGTCTTAACTATGGCTACACCTTC
TRBV5-1,TRBJ2-3,TRBD2,-,CASSLQRGATDTQYF,TGCGCCAGCAGCTTGCAGCGGGGGGCCACAGATACGCAGTATTTT
TRBV11-1,TRBJ2-5,-,-,CASSLAQQRVAETQYF,TGTGCCAGCAGCTTAGCGCAACAGCGGGTAGCGGAGACCCAGTACTTC
TRBV28,TRBJ1-6,-,-,CASSSRQNSPLHF,TGTGCCAGCAGTTCCCGACAGAATTCACCCCTCCACTTT
TRBV5-6,TRBJ1-2,-,-,CASSREYNRYTF,TGTGCCAGCAGCAGAGAATATAATCGCTACACCTTC
TRBV19,TRBJ2-3,TRBD2,-,CASSLGLAGAGTDTQYF,TGTGCCAGTAGCCTGGGACTAGCGGGGGCGGGGACAGATACGCAGTATTTT
TRBV5-1,TRBJ1-1,-,-,CASSTTVGNTEAFF,TGCGCCAGCAGCACGACAGTAGGGAACACTGAAGCTTTCTTT
TRBV5-1,TRBJ1-4,TRBD1,-,CASSGDSGFNNEKLFF,TGCGCCAGCAGCGGGGACAGCGGGTTTAATAATGAAAAACTGTTTTTT
TRBV7-9,TRBJ2-2,-,-,CASGSDTSNTGELFF,TGTGCCAGCGGTTCGGACACGTCGAACACCGGGGAGCTGTTTTTT
TRBV28,TRBJ2-7,-,few,CASSLRYNEQYF,TGTGCCAGCAGCCTCCGGTATAACGAGCAGTACTTC
TRBV7-6,TRBJ1-5,TRBD1,-,CASSSGQGYQPQHF,TGTGCCAGCAGCTCCGGACAGGGCTATCAGCCCCAGCATTTT
TRBV19,TRBJ1-2,-,-,CASSIRGNYGYTF,TGTGCCAGTAGTATAAGAGGGAACTATGGCTACACCTTC
TRBV24-1,TRBJ2-1,-,-,CATSDLAGDEQFF,TGTGCCACCAGTGATCTAGCCGGCGATGAGCAGTTCTTC
TRBV19,TRBJ2-3,-,-,CASSISQNTDTQYF,TGTGCCAGTAGTATATCGCAGAACACAGATACGCAGTATTTT
TRBV2,TRBJ1-2,-,many,CASKPGGANYGYTF,TGTGCCAGCAAGCCCGGGGGGGCGAACTATGGCTACACCTTC
TRBV30,TRBJ2-2,TRBD2,-,CAWSVRLADATGELFF,TGTGCCTGGAGTGTACGTCTAGCGGACGCCACCGGGGAGCTGTTTTTT
TRBV6-5,TRBJ1-4,TRBD1,-,CASRVTGGEKLFF,TGTGCCAGCAGGGTGACAGGGGGGGAAAAACTGTTTTTT
TRBV18,TRBJ1-2,TRBD1,-,CASSQRAQGVGTNYGYTF,TGTGCCAGCTCACAACGCGCACAGGGGGTGGGCACTAACTATGGCTACACCTTC
TRBV5-1,TRBJ1-1,-,-,CASSLDRTQNTEAFF,TGCGCCAGCAGCTTGGACCGGACTCAGAACACTGAAGCTTTCTTT
TRBV3-1/TRBV3-2,TRBJ2-3,TRBD2,-,CASSHWASGAGNTQYF,TGTGCCAGCAGCCATTGGGCTAGCGGGGCAGGAAATACGCAGTATTTT
TRBV5-1,TRBJ1-2,-,-,CASSLGRNYGYTF,TGCGCCAGCAGCTTGGGTCGGAACTATGGCTACACCTTC
TRBV7-2,TRBJ2-1,-,-,CASSGGGEQFF,TGTGCCAGCAGCGGGGGGGGCGAGCAGTTCTTC
TRBV2,TRBJ2-1,TRBD1,-,CASRGQGSDEQFF,TGTGCCAGCAGAGGACAGGGGTCAGATGAGCAGTTCTTC
TRBV5-1,TRBJ1-4,TRBD1,few,CASSLDRGGKKLFF,TGCGCCAGCAGCTTGGACAGGGGCGGGAAAAAACTGTTTTTT
TRBV7-2,TRBJ1-2,-,-,CASSLVAAPRGYTF,TGTGCCAGCAGCTTAGTAGCGGCACCGAGGGGCTACACCTTC
TRBV30,TRBJ2-7,TRBD1,-,CAWSPKQGYQFEQYF,TGTGCCTGGAGTCCCAAACAGGGGTACCAGTTCGAGCAGTACTTC
TRBV5-6,TRBJ1-2,TRBD1,-,CASSPPGTVNYGYTF,TGTGCCAGCAGCCCTCCCGGGACAGTGAACTATGGCTACACCTTC
TRBV29-1,TRBJ2-5,-,-,CSVAPGQLETQYF,TGCAGCGTTGCCCCTGGACAGCTGGAGACCCAGTACTTC
TRBV28,TRBJ1-3,-,-,CASSSLTGPLSGNTIYF,TGTGCCAGCAGTTCCCTGACAGGCCCCCTCTCTGGAAACACCATATATTTT
TRBV19,TRBJ1-2,TRBD1,-,CASSITAGGGYGYTF,TGTGCCAGTAGTATAACGGCAGGGGGAGGCTATGGCTACACCTTC
TRBV2,TRBJ1-2,TRBD1,-,CASSGQGDSYGYTF,TGTGCCAGCAGCGGACAGGGCGACTCATATGGCTACACCTTC
TRBV28,TRBJ1-1,TRBD1,-,CASSLPGTANTEAFF,TGTGCCAGCAGTCTTCCCGGGACAGCGAACACTGAAGCTTTCTTT
TRBV29-1,TRBJ2-4,TRBD2,few,CSVEGGAKNIQYF,TGCAGCGTTGAGGGGGGGGCCAAAAACATTCAGTACTTC
TRBV3-1/TRBV3-2,TRBJ2-1,-,-,CASSSLGNEQFF,TGTGCCAGCAGCTCCCTCGGCAATGAGCAGTTCTTC
TRBV28,TRBJ2-1,TRBD1,-,CASSTPVMGQGAYNEQFF,TGTGCCAGCAGTACCCCTGTGATGGGACAGGGGGCCTACAATGAGCAGTTCTTC
TRBV5-1,TRBJ2-3,TRBD2,-,CASSLGLAGPSDTQYF,TGCGCCAGCAGCTTGGGACTAGCGGGCCCATCAGATACGCAGTATTTT
TRBV3-1/TRBV3-2,TRBJ2-3,TRBD1,-,CASSPGTAYLKYF,TGTGCCAGCAGCCCCGGGACAGCCTATCTCAAGTATTTT
TRBV4-2,TRBJ2-3,TRBD2,-,CASSQGSSGGPVDTQYF,TGTGCCAGCAGCCAAGGGTCTAGCGGGGGGCCAGTAGATACGCAGTATTTT
TRBV3-1/TRBV3-2,TRBJ1-1,TRBD1,once,CASSPMGQANTEAFF,TGTGCCAGCAGCCCCATGGGACAGGCAAACACTGAAGCTTTCTTT